The 10 T cell receptor beta chains below come from one sample, sequenced in a study of monozygotic twins with inflammatory bowel disease. Each CDR3 protein gets one entry in TCRdb, which reprocessed the 5' RACE reads and gives no DNA. The specimen's table records 300,000 to 350,000 distinct CDR3 sequences. Sequencing was carried out using blood. The receptor source for this set is a human donor with ulcerative colitis or Crohn's disease, or a healthy co-twin of an affected twin (not recorded which).

The chain is built from TRBV5-1 and TRBJ2-3; TCRdb gives TRBD2 as the D gene, but with no DNA this cannot be confirmed. Germline CDR1 SGHRS, CDR2 YFSETQ. This CDR3 contains 15 residues. The CDR3 is CASGRLAGGKDTQYF. Using reference TRBV5-1 and TRBJ2-3 for the parts outside the CDR3, the full variable domain is KAGVTQTPRYLIKTRGQQVTLSCSPISGHRSVSWYQQTPGQGLQFLFEYFSETQRNKGNFPGRFSGRQFSNSRSEMNVSTLELGDSALYLCASGRLAGGKDTQYFGPGTRLTVL.

The chain carries TRBV4-3 and TRBJ2-5. Germline V gene sequence: CDR1 LGHNA, CDR2 YSLEER. This CDR3 is built from 14 residues. This CDR3 is CASSQHPRSETQYF.

The V gene is TRBV16, the J gene TRBJ2-7. CDR1 KGHSY and CDR2 FQNENV come from the germline V gene. The CDR3 has 18 amino acids. This chain's CDR3 is CASSQSVSVRSRGYEQYF. The full variable domain, rest sourced from reference TRBV16 and TRBJ2-7, is GEEVAQTPKHLVRGEGQKAKLYCAPIKGHSYVFWYQQVLKNEFKFLISFQNENVFDETGMPKERFSAKCLPNSPCSLEIQATKLEDSAVYFCASSQSVSVRSRGYEQYFGPGTRLTVT.

The chain combines TRBV27 with TRBJ1-3. Germline-derived CDR1 and CDR2 are MNHEY and SMNVEV (reference sequence). This CDR3 comprises 15 residues. CDR3 protein: CASSLSVRGRNTIYF.

This rearrangement joins TRBV4-1 to TRBJ1-3. CDR1 and CDR2 from the germline V gene are MGHRA and YSYEKL. The CDR3 consists of 15 residues. CDR3 loop: CASSQGLLGGNTIYF.

This rearrangement joins TRBV28 to TRBJ2-3; TCRdb calls TRBD1, which cannot be checked without DNA. The CDR3 runs 15 residues. The germline gives CDR1 MDHEN, CDR2 SYDVKM. Here the CDR3 reads CASRGGGGFTDTQYF. The full variable domain, its missing parts supplied by reference TRBV28 and TRBJ2-3, is DVKVTQSSRYLVKRTGEKVFLECVQDMDHENMFWYRQDPGLGLRLIYFSYDVKMKEKGDIPEGYSVSREKKERFSLILESASTNQTSMYLCASRGGGGFTDTQYFGPGTRLTVL.

The chain recombines TRBV5-1 with TRBJ1-2; TCRdb lists TRBD1, though no DNA is available to test this call. Germline values: CDR1 SGHRS, CDR2 YFSETQ. The CDR3 covers 14 residues. The CDR3 is CASMSGTGTYGYTF.

The chain uses TRBV9 and TRBJ2-1. Looked up from germline, CDR1 is SGDLS and CDR2 is YYNGEE. The CDR3 extends over 11 amino acids. CDR3 sequence reads: CASSSQYEQFF.

The CDR3 here is CASSFRTPFVGYTF. The chain carries TRBV5-1 and TRBJ1-2. The CDR3 is 14 residues long. Germline V gives CDR1 SGHRS, CDR2 YFSETQ.

The rearrangement uses TRBV7-6 and TRBJ2-7; TCRdb calls TRBD1, which cannot be checked without DNA. Germline values: CDR1 SGHVS, CDR2 FNYEAQ. This CDR3 comprises 15 residues. The CDR3 here is CASSSTPTGIYEQYF. Full variable domain (remainder filled in from reference TRBV7-6 and TRBJ2-7): GAGVSQSPRYKVTKRGQDVALRCDPISGHVSLYWYRQALGQGPEFLTYFNYEAQQDKSGLPNDRFSAERPEGSISTLTIQRTEQRDSAMYRCASSSTPTGIYEQYFGPGTRLTVT.